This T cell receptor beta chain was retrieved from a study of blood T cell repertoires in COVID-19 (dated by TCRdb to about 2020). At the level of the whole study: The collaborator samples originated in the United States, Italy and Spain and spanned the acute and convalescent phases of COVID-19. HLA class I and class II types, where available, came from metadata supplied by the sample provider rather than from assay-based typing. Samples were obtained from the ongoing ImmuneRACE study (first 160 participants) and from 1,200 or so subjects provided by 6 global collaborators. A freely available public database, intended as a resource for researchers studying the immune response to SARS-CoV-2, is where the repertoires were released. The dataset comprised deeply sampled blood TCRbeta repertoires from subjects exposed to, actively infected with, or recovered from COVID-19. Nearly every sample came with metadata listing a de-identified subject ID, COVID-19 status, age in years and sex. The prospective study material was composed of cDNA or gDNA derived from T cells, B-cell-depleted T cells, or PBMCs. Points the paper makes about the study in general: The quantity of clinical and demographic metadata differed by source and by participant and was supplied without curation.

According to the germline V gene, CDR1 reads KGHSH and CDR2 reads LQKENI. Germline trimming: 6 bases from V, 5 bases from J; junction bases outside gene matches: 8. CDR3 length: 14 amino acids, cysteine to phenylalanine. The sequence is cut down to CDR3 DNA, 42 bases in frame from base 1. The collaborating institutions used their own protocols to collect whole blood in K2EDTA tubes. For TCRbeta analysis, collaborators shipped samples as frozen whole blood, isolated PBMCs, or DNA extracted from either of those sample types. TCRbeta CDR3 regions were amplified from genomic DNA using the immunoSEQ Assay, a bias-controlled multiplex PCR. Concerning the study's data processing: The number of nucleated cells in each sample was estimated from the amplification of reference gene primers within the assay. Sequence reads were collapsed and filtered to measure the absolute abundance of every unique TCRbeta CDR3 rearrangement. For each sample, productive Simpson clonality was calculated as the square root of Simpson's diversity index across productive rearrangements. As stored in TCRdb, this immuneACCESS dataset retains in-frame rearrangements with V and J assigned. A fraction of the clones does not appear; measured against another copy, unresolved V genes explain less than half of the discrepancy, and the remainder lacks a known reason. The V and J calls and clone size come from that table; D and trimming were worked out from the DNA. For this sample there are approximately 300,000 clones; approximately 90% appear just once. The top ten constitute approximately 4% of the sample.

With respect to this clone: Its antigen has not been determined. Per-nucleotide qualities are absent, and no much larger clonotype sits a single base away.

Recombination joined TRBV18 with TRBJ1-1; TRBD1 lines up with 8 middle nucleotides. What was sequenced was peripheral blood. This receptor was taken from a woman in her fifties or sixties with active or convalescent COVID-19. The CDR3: CASSPDRVRTEAFF. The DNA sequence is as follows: TGTGCCAGCTCCCCGGACAGGGTAAGGACTGAAGCTTTCTTT.